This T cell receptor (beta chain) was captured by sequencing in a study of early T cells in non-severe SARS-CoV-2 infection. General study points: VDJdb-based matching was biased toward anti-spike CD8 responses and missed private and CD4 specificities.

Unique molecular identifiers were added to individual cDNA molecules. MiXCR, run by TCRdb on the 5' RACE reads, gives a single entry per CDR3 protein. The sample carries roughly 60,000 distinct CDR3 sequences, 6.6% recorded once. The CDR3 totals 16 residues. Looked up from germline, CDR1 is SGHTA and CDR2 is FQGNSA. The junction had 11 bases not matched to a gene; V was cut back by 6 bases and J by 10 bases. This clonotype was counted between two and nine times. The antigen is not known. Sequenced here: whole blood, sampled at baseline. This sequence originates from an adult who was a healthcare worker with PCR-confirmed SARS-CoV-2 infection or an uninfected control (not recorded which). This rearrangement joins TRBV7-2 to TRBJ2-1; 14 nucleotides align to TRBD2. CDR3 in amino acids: CASSRPGLAGGGEQFF. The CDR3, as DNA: TGTGCCAGCAGTCGCCCAGGACTAGCGGGGGGCGGGGAGCAGTTCTTC.